The source of this TCR beta chain is a study of graft-versus-host responses after intestinal transplantation. Some clones are missing from TCRdb's copy, which holds only in-frame ones; the method was immunoSEQ multiplex PCR. The sample has some 80,000 clones; approximately 90% are singletons. Germline CDR1 reads SGHTA; CDR2 reads FQGNSA. J lost 4 bases, V lost 4 bases, and 15 bases had no gene match. CDR3 size: 18 residues. With regard to this clone: The antigen is undetermined.

The TCR sequence derives from a human donor who was the organ donor for an intestinal transplant. The rearrangement uses TRBV7-2 and TRBJ2-5, with 10 bases identical to TRBD2. Sequenced material: unstimulated CD8+ T cells sorted from spleen or lymph node cells, taken before transplant. CDR3 DNA: TGTGCCAGCAGCTCAAGAGGGGGTAGCGGGGGGCCCCGAGAGACCCAGTACTTC. Encoded protein: CASSSRGGSGGPRETQYF. Combining the CDR3 with reference TRBV7-2 and TRBJ2-5 gives the whole variable domain GAGVSQSPSNKVTEKGKDVELRCDPISGHTALYWYRQSLGQGLEFLIYFQGNSAPDKSGLPSDRFSAERTGGSVSTLTIQRTQQEDSAVYLCASSSRGGSGGPRETQYFGPGTRLLVL.